This is a list of T cell receptor beta chains from one sample in a study of tissue T cells after allogeneic stem cell transplantation. Sequencing was performed with immunoSEQ multiplex PCR; in TCRdb, only in-frame clones are kept and a portion is missing. Counted here are 710 or so clones, around three quarters occurring once; the ten biggest clones make up 20% to 25%. Sequenced material: mid-colon tissue, taken at autopsy. The receptors come from a female patient between 18 and 50 years old with steroid-refractory graft-versus-host disease after an allogeneic stem cell transplant. Some of these T cells may belong to the graft donor. Both conserved end residues are part of each CDR3. A D gene is named only where the DNA matches it firmly. A clone size is listed for some rows: how often the clone was seen (once, few, many), or a class if it is expanded.

. | . | TRBJ2-1 | TRBV10-3 | TGTGCCATCAGTGAGTCGGGTCGGGCCAATGAGCAGTTCTTC | CAISESGRANEQFF
TRBD1 | . | TRBJ1-4 | TRBV19 | TGTGCCAGTAGTCGGCGGGACAGGGCTAATGAAAAACTGTTTTTT | CASSRRDRANEKLFF
. | . | TRBJ2-7 | TRBV27 | TGTGCCAGCAGTTTCGCGGGAACCTACGAGCAGTACTTC | CASSFAGTYEQYF
. | . | TRBJ1-4 | TRBV9 | TGTGCCAGCAGCTCCCGGGGTAGGCCCAGGGGTGAAAAACTGTTTTTT | CASSSRGRPRGEKLFF
. | . | TRBJ2-7 | TRBV3-1/TRBV3-2 | TGTGCCAGCAGCTCCTGGGGTAGCGGTAGTGAAGAGCAGTACTTC | CASSSWGSGSEEQYF
TRBD1 | few | TRBJ2-2 | TRBV25-1 | TGTGCCACCTCGGGGACAGGCTACACCGGGGAGCTGTTTTTT | CATSGTGYTGELFF
. | . | TRBJ1-2 | TRBV2 | TGTGCCAGTAGCGGACGTTCCTATGGCTACACCTTC | CASSGRSYGYTF
TRBD1 | . | TRBJ1-3 | TRBV10-3 | TGTGCCATCAGCCCCGGGACAGGGGTGTCTGGAAACACCATATATTTT | CAISPGTGVSGNTIYF
TRBD2 | . | TRBJ2-1 | TRBV19 | TGTGCCAGTAGCTCTAGCGGAGCTTACAATGAGCAGTTCTTC | CASSSSGAYNEQFF
TRBD1 | few | TRBJ1-2 | TRBV15 | TGTGCCACCAGCACATCTTACAGGGGAGCCCATGGCTACACCTTC | CATSTSYRGAHGYTF
. | . | TRBJ2-3 | TRBV10-1 | TGCGCCAGCAGCGAAGTCGGGAGAAGCACAGATACGCAGTATTTT | CASSEVGRSTDTQYF
. | . | TRBJ1-5 | TRBV4-1 | TGCGCCAGCAGCCAAGTGTGGGGAGGTAATCAGCCCCAGCATTTT | CASSQVWGGNQPQHF